This record looks at one T cell receptor (beta chain) sequence and its context. Its cognate antigen is unknown. Time point specified: blood 2 weeks post-SBRT. Treatment in this sample: 15 Gy SBRT to primary tumor, nephrectomy 4 weeks later. The sample originates from a study of radiation and T cells in renal cell carcinoma. Study-wide points: In blood, top tumor clones expanded by 2 weeks, shrinking by 4. Without pretreatment biopsies, baseline tumor clonotype presence was undetermined.

Clones were sequenced by immunoSEQ multiplex PCR, and TCRdb holds only the in-frame ones, with some missing. The sample has 70,000 or so clones; around 80% are singletons. The CDR3 covers 13 residues. CDR1 WNHNN and CDR2 SYGVQD come from the germline V gene (reference sequence). The V end was cut by 3 bases, the J end by 3 bases, with 5 bases between. The rearrangement links TRBV10-1 to TRBJ2-2; a possible D gene is TRBD1 (5 bases). This specimen consisted of blood, obtained from a patient whose treatment included radiotherapy and nephrectomy. This sequence was found in a man aged 55 to 69 with renal cell carcinoma. DNA of the CDR3: TGCGCCAGCAGTGACAGGGACACCGGGGAGCTGTTTTTT. It codes for CASSDRDTGELFF.